This TCR beta chain was found in a study of human T cells and chemical hapten exposure. Only a few counts were recorded for this clonotype. The library labeled individual cDNA molecules by adding unique molecular identifiers to them. TCRdb processed the RACE reads anew with MiXCR; each CDR3 protein has one entry. The sample carries some 340,000 distinct CDR3 sequences, under 8% recorded once. As to time point: patch test 1, 2 weeks after DPC sensitization. Treatment noted: therapeutic diphenylcyclopropenone sensitization with weekly scalp DPC. The CDR3 is made up of 14 amino acids. The junction had 4 bases not matched to a gene; V was cut back by 1 base and J by 4 bases. Germline loops: CDR1 SQVTM, CDR2 ANQGSEA.

The specimen was whole blood, collected in connection with sensitization to the hapten diphenylcyclopropenone (DPC). This sequence originates from a woman aged 18-29 years with alopecia areata. Some clones in this sample may be carry-over from other donors' samples. The chain is built from TRBV29-1 and TRBJ2-5; 9 bases align to TRBD1. This CDR3 reads CSVEGAGQGETQYF. The DNA of the CDR3 is TGCAGCGTTGAAGGGGCGGGACAGGGAGAGACCCAGTACTTC.